Listed here is a single TCR beta chain. CDR1 is SEHNR and CDR2 is FQNEAQ in the germline V gene (reference sequence). The V end lost 3 bases, the J end lost 7 bases, and 7 bases lay between the germline ends. The CDR3 is 12 residues long. This specimen belongs to a study of T-cell memory formation after mild COVID-19. TCRalpha and TCRbeta libraries used 5'RACE with constant-segment primers and UMIs. TCRdb processed the 5' RACE reads anew with MiXCR; each CDR3 protein has one entry. The sample lists around 400,000 distinct CDR3 sequences; less than 25% were seen once. Sequenced: PBMCs or a T cell subset sorted from them (not recorded which). V usage is TRBV7-9 and J usage is TRBJ2-1, with D unclear. The TCR was taken from an adult woman who had mild COVID-19 (a few samples of this study predate the infection). Cell type and time point are not known. CDR3 residues: CASSFTDNEQFF. CDR3 coding DNA: TGTGCCAGCAGCTTTACAGATAATGAGCAGTTCTTC.